A single sample gave rise to the 7 T cell receptor beta chains below, sequenced in a study of early T cells in non-severe SARS-CoV-2 infection. Via MiXCR, TCRdb re-called the 5' RACE reads, giving one row per CDR3 protein. The data show tens of thousands of distinct CDR3 sequences, about an eighth seen once. The sample taken for sequencing was whole blood. The receptors here all came from an adult who was a healthcare worker with PCR-confirmed SARS-CoV-2 infection or an uninfected control (not recorded which).

This clonotype was observed at least ten times. The rearrangement uses TRBV20-1 and TRBJ1-6; D is unclear. Trimming cost V 6 bases and J 10 bases, with 13 bases left between them. The CDR3 runs to 12 residues. Germline V gene lookup returns CDR1 DFQATT and CDR2 SNEGSKA (reference sequence). CDR3 sequence (DNA): TGCAGTGCCATGGGATCAAACTCACCCCTCCACTTT. Translating it yields CSAMGSNSPLHF.

Ten or more counts support this clonotype. The chain joins TRBV7-9 to TRBJ2-1; D not resolved. Germline lookup yields CDR1 SEHNR and CDR2 FQNEAQ (reference sequence). The CDR3 spans 15 residues. The germline V and J ends were trimmed by 5 bases and 10 bases, with 21 bases remaining between them. CDR3 DNA sequence: TGTGCCAGCAGCCCCCTCGGTTCTCCTACAATGGAGCAGTTCTTC. This encodes CASSPLGSPTMEQFF.

This clonotype was observed at least ten times. The CDR3 loop reads CAWSWGGERNGYTF. The CDR3 coding sequence is TGTGCCTGGAGCTGGGGAGGGGAGCGGAATGGCTACACCTTC. The V and J genes are TRBV30 and TRBJ1-2; D perhaps matches TRBD1 (5 bases). Trimming cost V 3 bases and J 6 bases, with 17 bases left between them. The CDR3 has 14 amino acids. Germline values: CDR1 GTSNPN, CDR2 SVGIG (reference sequence).

Many counts were recorded for this clonotype. The rearrangement links TRBV4-3 to TRBJ2-7, with 8 bases matching TRBD1. J lost 5 bases, V lost 4 bases, and 16 bases had no gene match. There are 17 residues in the CDR3. The germline V gene has CDR1 LGHNA and CDR2 YSLEER. The CDR3, as DNA: TGCGCCAGCAGCCTGGTAACCCGGAGCGACAGGGGCAACGAGCAGTACTTC. It is translated as CASSLVTRSDRGNEQYF.

This clonotype was recorded many times. V is TRBV12-5 and J is TRBJ1-5, with D possibly matching TRBD1 (6 bases). The CDR3 consists of 16 residues. Trimming took off 6 bases at V and 5 bases at J, with 20 bases between the two ends. Germline CDR1 and CDR2: LGHNT and FRNRAP. The DNA for the CDR3 is TGTGCTAGTGGGACCATGAGGGGGGGAATCGATCAGCCCCAGCATTTT. Its protein product is CASGTMRGGIDQPQHF. The whole variable domain, remainder taken from reference TRBV12-5 and TRBJ1-5, is DARVTQTPRHKVTEMGQEVTMRCQPILGHNTVFWYRQTMMQGLELLAYFRNRAPLDDSGMPKDRFSAEMPDATLATLKIQPSEPRDSAVYFCASGTMRGGIDQPQHFGDGTRLSIL.

This clonotype was detected ten times or more. The rearrangement uses TRBV12-3 or TRBV12-4 and TRBJ2-1; D could derive from TRBD1 or TRBD2 (5 bases each). The CDR3 spans 11 residues. The V end was cut by 8 bases, the J end by 9 bases, with 11 bases between. CDR3 bases: TGTGCCAGCGGGGGTACGATTGAGCAGTTCTTC. Amino acids: CASGGTIEQFF.

The chain carries TRBV12-3 or TRBV12-4 and TRBJ1-1; no clear D. Trimming took 3 bases from V and 3 from J, leaving 17 bases between them. This CDR3 is built from 16 residues. CDR3 nucleotides: TGTGCCAGCAGTTTTCCCCTGATGGAGCGATACACTGAAGCTTTCTTT. This sequence encodes CASSFPLMERYTEAFF.